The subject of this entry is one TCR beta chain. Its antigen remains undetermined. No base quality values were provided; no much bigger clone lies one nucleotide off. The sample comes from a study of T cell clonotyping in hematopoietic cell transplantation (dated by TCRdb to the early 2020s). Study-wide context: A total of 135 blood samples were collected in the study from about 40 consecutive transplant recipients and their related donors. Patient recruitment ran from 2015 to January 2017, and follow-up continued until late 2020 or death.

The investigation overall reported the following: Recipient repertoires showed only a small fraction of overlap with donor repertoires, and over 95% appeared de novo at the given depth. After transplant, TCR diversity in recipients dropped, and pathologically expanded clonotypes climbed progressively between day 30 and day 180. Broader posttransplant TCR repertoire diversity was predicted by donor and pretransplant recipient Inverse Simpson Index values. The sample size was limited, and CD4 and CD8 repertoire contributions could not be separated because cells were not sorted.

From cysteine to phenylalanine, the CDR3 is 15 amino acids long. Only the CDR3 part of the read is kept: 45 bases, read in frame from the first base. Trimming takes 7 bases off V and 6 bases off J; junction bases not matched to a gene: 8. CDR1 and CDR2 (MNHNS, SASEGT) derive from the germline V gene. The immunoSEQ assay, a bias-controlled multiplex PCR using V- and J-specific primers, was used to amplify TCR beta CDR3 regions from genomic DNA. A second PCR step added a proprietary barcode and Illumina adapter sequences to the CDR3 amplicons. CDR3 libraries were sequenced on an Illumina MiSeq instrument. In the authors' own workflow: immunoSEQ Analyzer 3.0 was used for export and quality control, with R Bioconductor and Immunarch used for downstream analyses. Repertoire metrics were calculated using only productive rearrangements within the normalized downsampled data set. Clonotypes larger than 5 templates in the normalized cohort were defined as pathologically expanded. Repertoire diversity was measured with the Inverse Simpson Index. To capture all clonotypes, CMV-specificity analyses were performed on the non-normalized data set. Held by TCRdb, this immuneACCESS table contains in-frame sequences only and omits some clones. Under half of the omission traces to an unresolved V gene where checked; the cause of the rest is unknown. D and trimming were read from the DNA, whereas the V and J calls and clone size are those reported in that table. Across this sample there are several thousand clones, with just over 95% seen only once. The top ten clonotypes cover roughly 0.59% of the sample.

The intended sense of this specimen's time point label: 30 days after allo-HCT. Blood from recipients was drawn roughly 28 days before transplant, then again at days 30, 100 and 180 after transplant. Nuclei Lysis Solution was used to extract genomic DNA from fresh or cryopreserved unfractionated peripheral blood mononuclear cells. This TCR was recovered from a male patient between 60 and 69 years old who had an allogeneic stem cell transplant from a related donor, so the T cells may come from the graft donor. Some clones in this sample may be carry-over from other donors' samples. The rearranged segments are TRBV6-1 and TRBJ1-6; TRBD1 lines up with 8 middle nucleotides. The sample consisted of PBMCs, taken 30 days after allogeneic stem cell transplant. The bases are TGTGCCAGCACCCTGGACAGGGCGGGTAATTCACCCCTCCACTTT. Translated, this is CASTLDRAGNSPLHF.